This T cell receptor delta chain was sequenced during a study of gammadelta T cells in human blood. TCRdb reran clone calling via CATT on the RT-PCR reads. The table records 950 to 1,500 delta-chain clones, over 8.5% of them present only once. Comments on this clone: Its antigen is unidentified. A read error likely explains this, since a far larger clone differs by one base.

Study results and caveats: Microbial exposure appeared to drive polyclonal γδ T cell expansion after birth.

CDR3 length: 16 amino acids. The germline V gene has CDR1 TSESDYY and CDR2 QEAYKQQN. The chain carries TRAV38-2/DV8 and TRDJ1; D possibly corresponds to TRDD3 (6 bases). TCRdb leaves out the J gene; it was filled in here by matching the DNA to germline. This receptor was obtained from a newborn. The source material was non-Vgamma9Vdelta2 gamma-delta T cells from cord blood. As DNA, the CDR3 is TGTGCTTATAGGAATCACATGGCTGGGGACACAGATAAACTCATCTTT. This translates into CAYRNHMAGDTDKLIF.